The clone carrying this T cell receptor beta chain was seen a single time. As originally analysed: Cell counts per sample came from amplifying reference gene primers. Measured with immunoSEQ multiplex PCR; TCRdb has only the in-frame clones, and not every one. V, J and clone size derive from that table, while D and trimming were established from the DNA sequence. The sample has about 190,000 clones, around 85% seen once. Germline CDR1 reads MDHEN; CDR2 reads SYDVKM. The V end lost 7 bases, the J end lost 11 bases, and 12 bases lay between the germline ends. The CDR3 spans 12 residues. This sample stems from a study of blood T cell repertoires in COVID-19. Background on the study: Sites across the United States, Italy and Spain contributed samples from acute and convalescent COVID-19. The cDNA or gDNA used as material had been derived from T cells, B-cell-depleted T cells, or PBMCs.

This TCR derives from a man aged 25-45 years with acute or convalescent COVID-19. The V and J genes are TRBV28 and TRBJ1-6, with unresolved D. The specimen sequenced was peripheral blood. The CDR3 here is CASKLGGAPLHF. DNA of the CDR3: TGTGCCAGCAAGCTCGGTGGAGCACCCCTCCACTTT.